This entry concerns a single T cell receptor (beta chain). Its specificity is unknown. From the 5' RACE reads, TCRdb called clonotypes with MiXCR, one entry per CDR3 protein. The table includes about 270,000 distinct CDR3 sequences, 15% to 17% detected once. The source of the sample is a study of T-cell memory formation after mild COVID-19. Whole-study context: There were largely donor-specific TCR clusters.

The study's findings and limits: Whether day 37 second-wave clones are SARS-CoV-2-specific was not confirmed.

The specimen was PBMCs or a T cell subset sorted from them (not recorded which). The origin of this receptor is an adult woman who had mild COVID-19 (a few samples of this study predate the infection). Cell type and time point are not known.

CDR3 bases: TGTGCCAGCAGCCGCGGGACTCTCAATGAGCAGTTCTTC. Translating it yields CASSRGTLNEQFF. The rearrangement joins TRBV7-2 to TRBJ2-1, with TRBD2 as a possible D gene (6 bases). CDR1 SGHTA and CDR2 FQGNSA come from the germline V gene. V gave up 5 bases and J gave up 6 bases, with 11 bases separating them. The CDR3 contains 13 residues.